A single sample is the source of the 27 T cell receptor beta chains below, sequenced in a study of cytomegalovirus exposure and HLA in healthy donors. The PCR contained 60 Vbeta and 13 Jbeta primers. Sequencing used immunoSEQ multiplex PCR; TCRdb keeps in-frame clones, though not all of them. The sample has 150,000 to 200,000 clones; about 86% are singletons. Sample: PBMCs. Source of these receptors: a woman younger than 30 in good health and CMV-seronegative.

A single count supports this clone. J is TRBJ2-1 and V is TRBV5-1, with 8 nucleotides matching TRBD2. In germline, CDR1 is SGHRS, CDR2 YFSETQ. The CDR3 totals 14 residues. The J segment lost 8 bases and the V segment lost 0 bases, leaving 4 bases of the junction unmatched. CDR3 sequence (DNA): TGCGCCAGCAGCTTGGTGGCGGGAGGCCATGAGCAGTTCTTC. Translating it yields CASSLVAGGHEQFF.

V is TRBV28 and J is TRBJ1-2; 7 nucleotides align to TRBD1. Germline V gene sequence: CDR1 MDHEN, CDR2 SYDVKM. V lost 6 bases to trimming and J lost 1 base; unmatched junction nucleotides: 8. The CDR3 sequence is 15 residues long. The CDR3 nucleotides are TGTGCCAGCAGCCCGTTGGACAGGAGTAACTATGGCTACACCTTC. The encoded protein is CASSPLDRSNYGYTF.

The rearrangement joins TRBV5-6 to TRBJ2-3; no definite D call. The CDR3 is made up of 15 amino acids. Germline CDR1 and CDR2: SGHDT and YYEEEE. V was shortened by 4 bases and J by 0 bases, with 12 bases between the two germline ends. The DNA of the CDR3 is TGTGCCAGCAGCCCGGTTGGCGGTAGCACAGATACGCAGTATTTT. It is translated as CASSPVGGSTDTQYF. The whole variable domain, remainder taken from reference TRBV5-6 and TRBJ2-3, is DAGVTQSPTHLIKTRGQQVTLRCSPKSGHDTVSWYQQALGQGPQFIFQYYEEEERQRGNFPDRFSGHQFPNYSSELNVNALLLGDSALYLCASSPVGGSTDTQYFGPGTRLTVL.

CDR3 sequence: CASRGGVQGRTEAFF. The DNA for the CDR3 is TGTGCCAGCAGAGGGGGGGTTCAGGGGCGCACTGAAGCTTTCTTT. The chain recombines TRBV5-6 with TRBJ1-1; weak D call: TRBD1 (6 bases). The CDR3 contains 15 residues. The V end lost 5 bases, the J end lost 4 bases, and 18 bases lay between the germline ends. The germline gives CDR1 SGHDT, CDR2 YYEEEE.

This clone occurred a few times. The chain couples TRBV7-9 to TRBJ1-5; 7 bases fit TRBD1. The CDR3 covers 13 residues. J lost 4 bases, V lost 5 bases, and 2 bases had no gene match. Germline loops: CDR1 SEHNR, CDR2 FQNEAQ (reference sequence). CDR3 in DNA: TGTGCCAGCAGCACGACAGGGAATCAGCCCCAGCATTTT. Encoded protein: CASSTTGNQPQHF.

The gene calls are TRBV30 and TRBJ2-3, with 8 positions matching TRBD2. The V gene's germline CDR1 is GTSNPN and CDR2 SVGIG (reference sequence). This CDR3 comprises 16 residues. V lost 3 bases to trimming and J lost 11 bases; unmatched junction nucleotides: 19. The CDR3: CAWSPHVGTRSLLQYF. In DNA, the CDR3 is TGTGCCTGGAGCCCACATGTTGGGACTAGAAGTTTATTGCAGTATTTT.

The rearrangement uses TRBV4-2 and TRBJ2-7; 7 bases match TRBD2. The CDR3 runs to 19 residues. With V trimmed by 1 base and J by 6 bases, 21 bases remained unmatched. Germline CDR1 is LGHNA and CDR2 is YNFKEQ. This CDR3 reads CASSQAPAGTSPIGSEQYF. DNA for the CDR3: TGTGCCAGCAGCCAAGCTCCAGCGGGGACGTCTCCCATTGGCTCCGAGCAGTACTTC.

The rearrangement joins TRBV27 to TRBJ2-7, with TRBD2 identical over 7 bases. With V trimmed by 3 bases and J by 2 bases, 7 bases remained unmatched. From germline, CDR1 is MNHEY and CDR2 SMNVEV (reference sequence). This CDR3 comprises 15 residues. For the CDR3, the DNA is TGTGCCAGCAGTTTTCGTTGGGCGGGGGCCTACGAGCAGTACTTC. This translates into CASSFRWAGAYEQYF.

The chain links TRBV6-5 to TRBJ1-6, with unresolved D. Deletions cut 3 bases from V and 0 bases from J, with 9 bases between. The CDR3 covers 16 residues. From germline, CDR1 is MNHEY and CDR2 SVGAGI. The CDR3 nucleotides are TGTGCCAGCAGTTATGGTGGGAGCTCCTATAATTCACCCCTCCACTTT. Translating it yields CASSYGGSSYNSPLHF.

This clone came up once. The chain couples TRBV5-1 to TRBJ2-5; unclear D gene. The J call may be in error: the DNA end matches TRBJ2-7 better. Germline V lookup: CDR1 SGHRS, CDR2 YFSETQ. CDR3 size: 15 residues. The DNA for the CDR3 is TGCGCCAGCAGCTTGGGGGCGCCCTCTTTATACGAGCAGTACTTC. Protein: CASSLGAPSLYEQYF.

The gene calls are TRBV6-5 and TRBJ2-3; 10 bases line up with TRBD1. V shed 8 bases and J 3 bases; nucleotides not matched to a gene: 5. The germline V gene encodes CDR1 MNHEY and CDR2 SVGAGI. The CDR3 extends over 14 amino acids. In DNA form, the CDR3 reads TGTGCCAGCGCCCGGACAGGGGGAACAGATACGCAGTATTTT. Translating gives CASARTGGTDTQYF.

The chain uses TRBV5-1 and TRBJ2-4; 9 nucleotides agree with TRBD1. CDR1 is SGHRS and CDR2 is YFSETQ in the germline V gene. The CDR3 covers 16 residues. V lost 3 bases, J lost 4 bases, and 8 bases stayed unmatched. CDR3 bases: TGCGCCAGCAGCTGGGGACAGGGAGGTGCTAAAAACATTCAGTACTTC. Protein: CASSWGQGGAKNIQYF. The full variable domain, in which reference TRBV5-1 and TRBJ2-4 provide the parts outside the CDR3, is KAGVTQTPRYLIKTRGQQVTLSCSPISGHRSVSWYQQTPGQGLQFLFEYFSETQRNKGNFPGRFSGRQFSNSRSEMNVSTLELGDSALYLCASSWGQGGAKNIQYFGAGTRLSVL.

V gene TRBV6-1 combines with J gene TRBJ2-1; D remains unclear. The CDR3 extends over 16 amino acids. The ends were cut back, 3 bases at V and 2 bases at J, with 14 bases in the middle. Germline assignment: CDR1 MNHNS and CDR2 SASEGT. The CDR3 sequence is CASSDRWQRTYNEQFF. In DNA, the CDR3 is TGTGCCAGCAGTGATAGGTGGCAGAGGACCTACAATGAGCAGTTCTTC.

The V gene is TRBV6-1, the J gene TRBJ1-2; 8 positions match TRBD1. The CDR3 covers 15 residues. V trimming: 4 bases; J trimming: 4 bases; junction bases outside the gene matches: 8. CDR1 and CDR2 (germline): MNHNS, SASEGT. The CDR3, as DNA: TGTGCCAGCAGTGCCCCCAGGGGGCATATCTATGGCTACACCTTC. This sequence encodes CASSAPRGHIYGYTF.

J is TRBJ2-5 and V is TRBV7-9, with TRBD1 identical over 8 bases. The DNA end is more similar to TRBJ2-7, so the J call may be wrong. The CDR3 loop spans 15 amino acids. CDR1 SEHNR and CDR2 FQNEAQ come from the germline V gene (reference sequence). CDR3 sequence reads: CASSQRSRGQDEQYF. CDR3 in DNA: TGTGCCAGCAGCCAACGAAGCAGGGGGCAGGACGAGCAGTACTTC.

The rearrangement uses TRBV5-4 and TRBJ1-2; 10 nucleotides match TRBD1. Germline V CDR1 and CDR2: SGHNT, YYREEE (reference sequence). The V segment lost 5 bases and the J segment 6 bases; nucleotides outside the gene matches: 7. The CDR3 spans 14 residues. DNA of the CDR3: TGTGCCAGCAGTGAGGACAGGGGGTGGAATGGCTACACCTTC. Protein: CASSEDRGWNGYTF. Filled out from reference TRBV5-4 and TRBJ1-2, the complete variable domain reads ETGVTQSPTHLIKTRGQQVTLRCSSQSGHNTVSWYQQALGQGPQFIFQYYREEENGRGNFPPRFSGLQFPNYSSELNVNALELDDSALYLCASSEDRGWNGYTFGSGTRLTVV.

The rearrangement links TRBV7-6 to TRBJ1-4; 8 bases map to TRBD1. The CDR3 length is 15 residues. Per the germline V gene, CDR1 is SGHVS and CDR2 is FNYEAQ. V was pared by 3 bases and J by 4 bases, with 4 bases of the junction left unmatched. This chain's CDR3 is CASSFGTGFNEKLFF. The DNA of the CDR3 is TGTGCCAGCAGCTTCGGGACAGGTTTTAATGAAAAACTGTTTTTT.

J is TRBJ1-6 and V is TRBV30; possibly TRBD1 for D (6 bases). The germline V and J ends were trimmed by 4 bases and 9 bases, with 10 bases remaining between them. CDR1 is GTSNPN and CDR2 is SVGIG in the germline V gene (reference sequence). The CDR3 has 12 amino acids. The CDR3 DNA reads as TGTGCCTGGACAGGGGATCGTTCACCCCTCCACTTT. Encoded protein: CAWTGDRSPLHF.

V gene TRBV6-1 combines with J gene TRBJ1-2; 10 nucleotides agree with TRBD1. CDR3 length: 13 residues. The J segment lost 8 bases and the V segment lost 5 bases, leaving 5 bases of the junction unmatched. Germline CDR1 and CDR2: MNHNS and SASEGT. This CDR3 is CASSRQGAGGYTF. The CDR3, as DNA: TGTGCCAGCAGTCGACAGGGGGCTGGCGGCTACACCTTC.

J is TRBJ1-1 and V is TRBV9; D is possibly TRBD1 (6 bases). Trimming left V 5 bases short and J 1 base short, with 15 bases between. Germline V CDR1 and CDR2: SGDLS, YYNGEE. The CDR3 loop spans 15 amino acids. The CDR3 DNA reads as TGTGCCAGCAGGGGCTCAGGGGACCCGAACACTGAAGCTTTCTTT. This gives the protein CASRGSGDPNTEAFF. Drawing the rest from reference TRBV9 and TRBJ1-1, the complete variable domain is DSGVTQTPKHLITATGQRVTLRCSPRSGDLSVYWYQQSLDQGLQFLIQYYNGEERAKGNILERFSAQQFPDLHSELNLSSLELGDSALYFCASRGSGDPNTEAFFGQGTRLTVV.

The V gene is TRBV2, the J gene TRBJ2-7; D possibly corresponds to TRBD2 (6 bases). Per germline, CDR1 SNHLY and CDR2 FYNNEI. The CDR3 extends over 12 amino acids. Trimming removed 4 bases from V and 2 bases from J, with 6 bases in between. In nucleotides, the CDR3 is TGTGCCAGCAGTGGGGGGGCCTACGAGCAGTACTTC. Translating gives CASSGGAYEQYF.

This clone was seen more than once but under ten times. This chain connects TRBV6-1 to TRBJ1-3; D ambiguous. From germline, CDR1 is MNHNS and CDR2 SASEGT. The CDR3 length is 16 residues. Trimming took off 3 bases at V and 4 bases at J, with 16 bases between the two ends. CDR3 sequence: CASSEPLRTKGNTIYF. The DNA for the CDR3 is TGTGCCAGCAGTGAGCCTCTCCGGACTAAAGGAAACACCATATATTTT.

The chain uses TRBV28 and TRBJ2-1, with 13 bases fitting TRBD2. Germline CDR1 reads MDHEN; CDR2 reads SYDVKM. The CDR3 extends over 15 amino acids. Trimming at V came to 5 bases and at J to 6 bases, leaving 4 bases not matched to a gene. The DNA of the CDR3 is TGTGCCAGCAGTCCAGGGACTAGCGGGATCAATGAGCAGTTCTTC. This gives the protein CASSPGTSGINEQFF.

The V call is TRBV9, the J call TRBJ2-5; 9 nucleotides align to TRBD2. V dropped 3 bases and J dropped 4; count of bases not matched to a gene: 7. The CDR3 extends over 15 amino acids. From germline, CDR1 is SGDLS and CDR2 YYNGEE. The CDR3 bases are TGTGCCAGCAGCGGCGGGGGGGGACTGGGAGAGACCCAGTACTTC. Translated, it gives CASSGGGGLGETQYF. Looking up the rest from reference TRBV9 and TRBJ2-5 gives the full variable domain: DSGVTQTPKHLITATGQRVTLRCSPRSGDLSVYWYQQSLDQGLQFLIQYYNGEERAKGNILERFSAQQFPDLHSELNLSSLELGDSALYFCASSGGGGLGETQYFGPGTRLLVL.

The rearrangement joins TRBV25-1 to TRBJ2-3; TRBD2 matches 8 bases. Trimming took 8 bases from V and 7 from J; bases not matched to a gene: 8. The CDR3 runs 13 residues. Germline V gene data show CDR1 as MGHDK and CDR2 as SYGVNS. The CDR3 region is CASSLGGGNTQYF. Written as DNA, the CDR3 is TGTGCCAGCTCCCTCGGGGGGGGGAATACGCAGTATTTT.

The table lists this clone with a count of one. The J gene is TRBJ1-4, the V gene TRBV11-1; TRBD1 matches at 7 bases. There are 18 residues in the CDR3. J was trimmed by 0 bases and V by 5 bases; bases with no gene match: 12. Germline V lookup: CDR1 SGHAT, CDR2 FQDESV (reference sequence). The CDR3 protein is CASSGPGQSLSTNEKLFF. CDR3 DNA: TGTGCCAGCAGCGGCCCGGGACAGAGTCTTTCAACTAATGAAAAACTGTTTTTT. Using reference TRBV11-1 and TRBJ1-4 for the parts outside the CDR3, the full variable domain is EAEVAQSPRYKITEKSQAVAFWCDPISGHATLYWYRQILGQGPELLVQFQDESVVDDSQLPKDRFSAERLKGVDSTLKIQPAELGDSAMYLCASSGPGQSLSTNEKLFFGSGTQLSVL.

Only one count was recorded for this clone. V usage is TRBV19 and J usage is TRBJ2-2, with 7 nucleotides matching TRBD1. V trimming: 4 bases; J trimming: 5 bases; junction bases outside the gene matches: 1. The CDR3 has 13 residues. Germline V gene lookup returns CDR1 LNHDA and CDR2 SQIVND (reference sequence). CDR3 coding DNA: TGTGCCAGTAGTAGACAGGGAACCGGGGAGCTGTTTTTT. It yields the protein CASSRQGTGELFF.